A selection of T cell receptor beta chains follows, all from one sample in a study of OX40 agonist ivuxolimab in advanced cancers. The assay was immunoSEQ multiplex PCR, and TCRdb's table has in-frame clones only and misses some. The table lists 55,000 to 80,000 clones, 80% to 90% of them singletons, with around 2.3% in the top ten. Sequenced here: CD4+ or CD8+ T cells sorted from blood, sampled in a trial of the OX40 agonist ivuxolimab. These receptors all come from an adult with an advanced solid tumor such as melanoma, head and neck, liver or kidney cancer. CDR3s include the opening cysteine and the closing phenylalanine or tryptophan. The size of a clone is reported for some rows only, either as once, few or many, or as a class for expanded clones.

len,abundance,j_gene,v_gene,CDR3aa
13,NA,TRBJ1-4,TRBV19,CASSTLDALKLFF
17,NA,TRBJ1-6,TRBV30,CAWSVNFMGGSNSPLHF
13,NA,TRBJ2-5,TRBV19,CATTRGKGETQYF
16,NA,TRBJ2-7,TRBV4-1,CASSQGGTGGWYEQYF
14,NA,TRBJ2-7,TRBV28,CASRRQGSPYEQYF
14,NA,TRBJ2-7,TRBV19,CASSIWPASYEQYF
13,NA,TRBJ1-6,TRBV29-1,CSVVAGNNSPLHF
15,NA,TRBJ2-1,TRBV6-1,CASSEVGGAANEQFF
16,NA,TRBJ1-6,TRBV13,CASSPGTGASNSPLHF
13,NA,TRBJ1-2,TRBV6-1,CATSTGINYGYTF
15,NA,TRBJ2-7,TRBV4-1,CASSQPGTSPYEQYF
15,NA,TRBJ2-7,TRBV7-2,CASSLDLGAAYKQYF
16,NA,TRBJ1-6,TRBV4-3,CASSQGASNYNSPLHF
12,NA,TRBJ1-2,TRBV6-1,CARSQGVGGYTF
13,NA,TRBJ1-2,TRBV14,CASSQVSRAGYTF
12,NA,TRBJ2-1,TRBV5-1,CASSPTSNEQFF
14,NA,TRBJ2-7,TRBV19,CASSKTGSSYEQYF
18,NA,TRBJ2-6,TRBV5-8,CASSQRQGGSSGANVLTF
15,NA,TRBJ2-3,TRBV7-9,CASSLGTGMTDTQYF
16,NA,TRBJ1-4,TRBV7-3,CASSLAGGAGNEKLFF
15,NA,TRBJ2-1,TRBV6-5,CASRTLGDRKNEQFF
15,NA,TRBJ2-1,TRBV4-2,CASSQKGLVKNEQFF
17,NA,TRBJ2-1,TRBV7-8,CASSRNEMAGAHNEQFF
11,NA,TRBJ2-7,TRBV7-2,CASSLARRQYF
14,NA,TRBJ1-1,TRBV11-3,CASTALRGDTEAFF
15,NA,TRBJ1-2,TRBV10-2,CASSSRQGANYGYTF
17,NA,TRBJ2-1,TRBV2,CASRTAPGQGLREPWFF
12,NA,TRBJ2-3,TRBV27,CASSRIGETQYF
16,NA,TRBJ1-1,TRBV2,CASLRTGAIMNTEAFF
14,NA,TRBJ2-5,TRBV18,CASSPRRREETQYF
13,NA,TRBJ1-2,TRBV18,CASSPLESGGYTF
11,few,TRBJ1-1,TRBV6-6,CASSYTVVAFF
20,NA,TRBJ1-6,TRBV4-1,CASSQDPVGAGLNYNSPLHF
14,NA,TRBJ1-5,TRBV6-5,CASSYAGANQPQHF
14,NA,TRBJ1-4,TRBV6-5,CASSYSQGWEKLFF
15,NA,TRBJ2-7,TRBV18,CASSRGGNIPDEQYF
15,NA,TRBJ2-3,TRBV6-5,CASSQNGGRRDTQYF
15,once,TRBJ2-7,TRBV29-1,CSVESGQATQYEQYF